This TCR beta chain originates from a study of monozygotic twins with inflammatory bowel disease. TCRdb re-called the 5' RACE reads, yielding one record per CDR3 amino acid sequence without DNA. The sample's table shows around 370,000 distinct CDR3 sequences. The CDR3 contains 18 residues. The rearrangement uses TRBV12-3 or TRBV12-4 and TRBJ2-3; lacking DNA, the TRBD1 call made by TCRdb goes unchecked. The clonotype was recovered from a human donor with ulcerative colitis or Crohn's disease, or a healthy co-twin of an affected twin (not recorded which). Sequencing input: blood. CDR3 sequence: CASSLGITGTGGKDTQYF.